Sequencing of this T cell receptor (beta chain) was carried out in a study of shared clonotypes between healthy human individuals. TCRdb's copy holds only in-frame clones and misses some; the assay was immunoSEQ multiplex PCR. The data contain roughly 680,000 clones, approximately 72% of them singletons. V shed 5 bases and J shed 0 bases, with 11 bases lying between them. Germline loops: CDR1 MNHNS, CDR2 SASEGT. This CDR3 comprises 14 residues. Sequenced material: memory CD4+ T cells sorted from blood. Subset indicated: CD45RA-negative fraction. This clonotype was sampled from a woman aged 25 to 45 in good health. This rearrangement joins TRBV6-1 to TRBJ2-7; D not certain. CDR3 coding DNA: TGTGCCAGCAGTACCAGAGTAGACTCCTACGAGCAGTACTTC. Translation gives CASSTRVDSYEQYF.